The present T cell receptor (beta chain) was sequenced within a study of cytomegalovirus exposure and HLA in healthy donors. Study information: Both the 100 to 150 validation repertoires and the 550 to 750 first-cohort repertoires used the same platform, as reported by a later analysis.

Study-wide results and limits: In vitro confirmation showed a few CMV-associated chains to be CMV antigen specific. TCR sequences were mostly rare, though some public TCRs occurred in many donors.

About this clone: What it binds is unknown.

Only in-frame clones appear in the TCRdb table, and some are missing; sequencing was by immunoSEQ multiplex PCR. This sample has 90,000 to 150,000 clones; around nine tenths occur once, and the top ten carry around 6%. It was the approximately 130-subject validation cohort, separate from the approximately 620-subject first cohort, to which the donors belonged. The CDR3 is made up of 13 amino acids. Germline V CDR1 and CDR2: SGHRS, YFSETQ. After removal of 2 bases from V and 6 bases from J, the junction contained 2 bases not matched to a gene. The receptor was derived from a woman aged 18 to 35 in good health and CMV-seropositive. Source material: PBMCs. The chain carries TRBV5-1 and TRBJ1-1; 9 bases match TRBD1. The CDR3 nucleotides read TGCGCCAGCAGCTTAAGACAGGGGGCTGAAGCTTTCTTT. Translating gives CASSLRQGAEAFF.